This T cell receptor beta chain derives from a study of T cell repertoires in cytomegalovirus infection. At the level of the study: The public TCR beta signatures pointed to both CMV infection and matching HLA type.

This CDR3 has 15 residues. Germline V gene data show CDR1 as SGHTA and CDR2 as FQGNSA. Trimming pared 5 bases from V and 6 bases from J, leaving 14 bases between. Study-level findings and limits: The cumulative frequency of public TCR beta families distinguished individuals who carried CMV together with the relevant HLA. HLA-C-restricted CMV clonotypes gave the most frequent clonotype in two of eight donors.

Note on this clonotype: The antigen is undetermined.

TCRdb re-analysed the reads in MiXCR, keeping a single row per CDR3 protein. The sample shows under 300,000 distinct CDR3 sequences, over 9% of them seen only once. The sequenced sample consisted of PBMCs. The clonotype comes from a human donor in good health (CMV status not recorded). Some clones in this sample may be carry-over from other donors' samples. The genes are TRBV7-2 and TRBJ1-6, with D hard to call. The DNA of the CDR3 is TGTGCCAGCAGCCCAAGCTCACCAGTTAATTCACCCCTCCACTTT. It translates to CASSPSSPVNSPLHF.